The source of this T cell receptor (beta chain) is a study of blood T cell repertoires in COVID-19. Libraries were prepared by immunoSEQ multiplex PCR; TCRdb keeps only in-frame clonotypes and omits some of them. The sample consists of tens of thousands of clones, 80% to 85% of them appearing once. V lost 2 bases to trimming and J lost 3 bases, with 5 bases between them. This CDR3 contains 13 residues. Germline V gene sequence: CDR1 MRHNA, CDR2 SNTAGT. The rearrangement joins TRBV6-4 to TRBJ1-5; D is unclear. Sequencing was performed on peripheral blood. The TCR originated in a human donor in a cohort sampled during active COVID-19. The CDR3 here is CASSDRANQPQHF. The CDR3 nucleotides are TGTGCCAGCAGTGACCGAGCCAATCAGCCCCAGCATTTT.